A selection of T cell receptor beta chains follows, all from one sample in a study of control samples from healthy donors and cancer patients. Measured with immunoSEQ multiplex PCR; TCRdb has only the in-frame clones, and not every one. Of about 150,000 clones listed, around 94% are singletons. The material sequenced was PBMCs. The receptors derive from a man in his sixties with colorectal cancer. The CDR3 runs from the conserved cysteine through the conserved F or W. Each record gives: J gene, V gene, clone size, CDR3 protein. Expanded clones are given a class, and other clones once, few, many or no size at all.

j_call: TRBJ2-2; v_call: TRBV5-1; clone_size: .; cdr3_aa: CASSLAGVNTGELFF
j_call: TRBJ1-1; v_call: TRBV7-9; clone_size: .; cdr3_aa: CASSLDRGGPNTEAFF
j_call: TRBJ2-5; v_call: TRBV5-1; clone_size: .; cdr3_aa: CASSFISGGFETQYF
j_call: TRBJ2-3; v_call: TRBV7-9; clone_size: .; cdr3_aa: CASSPKRTDTQYF
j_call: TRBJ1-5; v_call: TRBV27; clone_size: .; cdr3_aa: CASSFDTFSNQPQHF
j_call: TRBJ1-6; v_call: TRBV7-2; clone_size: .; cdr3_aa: CASSLRGPNSPLHF
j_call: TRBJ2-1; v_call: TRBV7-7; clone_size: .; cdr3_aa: CASSLHGTGGYNEQFF
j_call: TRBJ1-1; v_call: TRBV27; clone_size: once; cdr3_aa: CASSPRGDNTEAFF
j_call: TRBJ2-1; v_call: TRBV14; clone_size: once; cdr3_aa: CASSQAPRETSYNEQFF
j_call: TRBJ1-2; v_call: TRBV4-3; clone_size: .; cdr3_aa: CASSQFGQGGYGYTF
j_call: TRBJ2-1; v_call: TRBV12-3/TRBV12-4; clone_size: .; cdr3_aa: CASSFGVQEQFF
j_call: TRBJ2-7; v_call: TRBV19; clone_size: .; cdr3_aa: CASSTTGTGGEQYF
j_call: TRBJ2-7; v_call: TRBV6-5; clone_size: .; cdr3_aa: CASSYGTNSYEQYF
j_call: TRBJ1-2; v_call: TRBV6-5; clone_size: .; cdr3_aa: CASRPGTYLYGYTF
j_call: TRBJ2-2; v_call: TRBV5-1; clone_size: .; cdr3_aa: CASSPMDRDTGELFF
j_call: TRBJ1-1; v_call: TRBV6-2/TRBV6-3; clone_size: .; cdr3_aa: CASSSLRTALGDTEAFF
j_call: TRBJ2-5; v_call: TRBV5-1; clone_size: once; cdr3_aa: CASSLGPGHQETQYF
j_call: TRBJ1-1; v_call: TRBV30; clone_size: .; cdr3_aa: CAWRGQMNTEAFF
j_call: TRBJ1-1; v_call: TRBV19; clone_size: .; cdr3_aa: CASTPSGTEREAFF
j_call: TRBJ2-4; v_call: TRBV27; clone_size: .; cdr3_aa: CASSLSWFTVKNIQYF
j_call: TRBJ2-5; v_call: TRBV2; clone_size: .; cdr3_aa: CASSEGVGGTQYF
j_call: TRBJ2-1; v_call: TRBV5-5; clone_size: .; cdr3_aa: CASSLEGEAYNEQFF